This is a list of T cell receptor beta chains from one sample in a study of early T cells in non-severe SARS-CoV-2 infection. TCRdb reprocessed the 5' RACE reads with MiXCR, giving one entry per CDR3 protein. The table lists some 96,000 distinct CDR3 sequences, 8% to 13% of them singletons. Sequences were derived from whole blood, sampled at baseline. All receptors derive from an adult who was a healthcare worker with PCR-confirmed SARS-CoV-2 infection or an uninfected control (not recorded which). Both conserved end residues are part of each CDR3. Fields, in order: V gene, D gene, clone size, J gene, CDR3 protein, CDR3 DNA. A D gene is named only where the DNA matches it firmly. Size is omitted from some rows. Given values are once, few, many or a class for expanded clones.

V: TRBV3-1; D: NA; size: many; J: TRBJ2-3; CDR3: CASSPSLRAESTDTQYF; DNA: TGTGCCAGCAGCCCAAGCCTGCGAGCGGAAAGCACAGATACGCAGTATTTT
V: TRBV7-9; D: NA; size: NA; J: TRBJ1-1; CDR3: CASSAQVNPEAFF; DNA: TGTGCCAGCAGCGCACAGGTTAACCCTGAAGCTTTCTTT
V: TRBV29-1; D: NA; size: few; J: TRBJ2-7; CDR3: CSVQDPYEQYF; DNA: TGCAGCGTTCAAGACCCCTACGAGCAGTACTTC
V: TRBV9; D: NA; size: many; J: TRBJ2-2; CDR3: CASSPLLGLSLGWELFF; DNA: TGTGCCAGCAGCCCCCTCCTGGGACTCAGCCTCGGATGGGAGCTGTTTTTT
V: TRBV4-2; D: NA; size: NA; J: TRBJ1-2; CDR3: CASSQDLAGDGYTF; DNA: TGTGCCAGCAGCCAAGATCTGGCAGGGGATGGCTACACCTTC
V: TRBV24-1; D: TRBD2; size: few; J: TRBJ2-1; CDR3: CATSDSPGLAVLEDEQFF; DNA: TGTGCCACCAGTGACTCTCCGGGACTAGCGGTTCTTGAGGATGAGCAGTTCTTC
V: TRBV6-6; D: NA; size: many; J: TRBJ1-4; CDR3: CASSYSGENEKLFF; DNA: TGTGCCAGCAGTTACTCCGGAGAAAATGAAAAACTGTTTTTT
V: TRBV29-1; D: TRBD1; size: few; J: TRBJ2-7; CDR3: CSVGQGRNEQYF; DNA: TGCAGCGTGGGACAGGGGCGTAACGAGCAGTACTTC
V: TRBV9; D: NA; size: NA; J: TRBJ1-3; CDR3: CASSVNPGNTIYF; DNA: TGTGCCAGCAGCGTAAATCCCGGAAACACCATATATTTT
V: TRBV6-5; D: NA; size: few; J: TRBJ1-2; CDR3: CASTDRTHGYTF; DNA: TGTGCCAGCACCGACAGGACACATGGCTACACCTTC
V: TRBV18; D: TRBD1; size: few; J: TRBJ1-1; CDR3: CASSPPTAGGAEAFF; DNA: TGTGCCAGCTCACCACCGACGGCAGGGGGAGCGGAAGCTTTCTTT
V: TRBV6-6; D: TRBD1; size: NA; J: TRBJ2-3; CDR3: CASSDPTGETPDTQYF; DNA: TGTGCCAGCAGTGATCCGACAGGGGAAACACCAGATACGCAGTATTTT
V: TRBV29-1; D: TRBD2; size: NA; J: TRBJ2-6; CDR3: CSVVASGSSGANVLTF; DNA: TGCAGCGTTGTGGCTAGCGGGAGCTCTGGGGCCAACGTCCTGACTTTC
V: TRBV19; D: NA; size: many; J: TRBJ1-5; CDR3: CASSISSLGDQPQHF; DNA: TGTGCCAGTAGTATTTCCTCCTTGGGCGATCAGCCCCAGCATTTT
V: TRBV7-9; D: TRBD2; size: many; J: TRBJ2-1; CDR3: CASSSTAGGSYNEQFF; DNA: TGTGCCAGCAGCTCCACAGCGGGAGGTTCCTACAATGAGCAGTTCTTC
V: TRBV29-1; D: NA; size: many; J: TRBJ1-1; CDR3: CSVGSAGTEAFF; DNA: TGCAGCGTTGGGTCAGCGGGTACTGAAGCTTTCTTT
V: TRBV18; D: TRBD1; size: few; J: TRBJ1-1; CDR3: CASSPTQGAGTEAFF; DNA: TGTGCCAGCTCACCAACCCAGGGGGCGGGTACTGAAGCTTTCTTT
V: TRBV12-3/TRBV12-4; D: NA; size: NA; J: TRBJ2-3; CDR3: CASSLVDSPTDTQYF; DNA: TGTGCCAGCAGTTTAGTGGACTCCCCCACAGATACGCAGTATTTT
V: TRBV6-2/TRBV6-3; D: NA; size: many; J: TRBJ2-1; CDR3: CASSYSTAARGEQFF; DNA: TGTGCCAGCAGTTACTCGACTGCGGCTCGGGGGGAGCAGTTCTTC
V: TRBV18; D: TRBD1; size: many; J: TRBJ1-6; CDR3: CASSRVRDRGASPLHF; DNA: TGTGCCAGCTCACGAGTACGGGACAGGGGGGCGTCACCCCTCCACTTT
V: TRBV6-2/TRBV6-3; D: NA; size: NA; J: TRBJ2-7; CDR3: CASSRTVTRYEQYF; DNA: TGTGCCAGCAGCCGGACAGTAACCCGCTACGAGCAGTACTTC
V: TRBV30; D: NA; size: few; J: TRBJ2-1; CDR3: CAWSVRHEQFF; DNA: TGTGCCTGGAGTGTACGCCATGAGCAGTTCTTC
V: TRBV3-1; D: NA; size: many; J: TRBJ2-7; CDR3: CASSQAELYSYEQYF; DNA: TGTGCCAGCAGCCAAGCCGAGTTATACTCCTACGAGCAGTACTTC
V: TRBV5-1; D: NA; size: NA; J: TRBJ2-3; CDR3: CASSLQEDTQYF; DNA: TGCGCCAGCAGCTTGCAAGAAGATACGCAGTATTTT
V: TRBV5-1; D: NA; size: few; J: TRBJ2-7; CDR3: CASSLSASYEQYF; DNA: TGCGCCAGCAGCTTGTCTGCTTCCTACGAGCAGTACTTC
V: TRBV6-1; D: TRBD2; size: few; J: TRBJ2-1; CDR3: CATQLAASYNEQFF; DNA: TGTGCCACCCAACTAGCGGCTTCCTACAATGAGCAGTTCTTC
V: TRBV5-1; D: TRBD1; size: few; J: TRBJ2-7; CDR3: CASSPGQGWPYEQYF; DNA: TGCGCCAGCAGCCCCGGACAGGGGTGGCCCTACGAGCAGTACTTC
V: TRBV4-2; D: TRBD1; size: NA; J: TRBJ1-1; CDR3: CASSQSTGFEAFF; DNA: TGTGCCAGCAGCCAATCGACAGGGTTTGAAGCTTTCTTT
V: TRBV5-4; D: TRBD1; size: NA; J: TRBJ1-5; CDR3: CASSLADRVGVQPQHF; DNA: TGTGCCAGCAGCTTGGCTGACAGGGTGGGAGTACAGCCCCAGCATTTT
V: TRBV19; D: NA; size: NA; J: TRBJ1-2; CDR3: CASSFQGRGYTF; DNA: TGTGCCAGTAGTTTTCAGGGGAGAGGCTACACCTTC
V: TRBV20-1; D: NA; size: NA; J: TRBJ1-1; CDR3: CSAPRGQLEAFF; DNA: TGCAGTGCTCCCCGTGGACAGCTTGAAGCTTTCTTT
V: TRBV28; D: NA; size: many; J: TRBJ2-4; CDR3: CASSRLDPRYLAKNIQYF; DNA: TGTGCCAGCAGCCGATTGGACCCCAGATATCTAGCCAAAAACATTCAGTACTTC
V: TRBV29-1; D: NA; size: NA; J: TRBJ1-1; CDR3: CSAYRANTEAFF; DNA: TGCAGCGCTTACAGGGCGAACACTGAAGCTTTCTTT
V: TRBV5-1; D: TRBD1; size: NA; J: TRBJ1-6; CDR3: CASSLAQGAGNSPLHF; DNA: TGCGCCAGCAGCTTGGCCCAGGGGGCAGGTAATTCACCCCTCCACTTT
V: TRBV10-3; D: TRBD2; size: NA; J: TRBJ2-7; CDR3: CAISLTSGLYEQYF; DNA: TGTGCCATCAGCTTGACTAGCGGGCTCTACGAGCAGTACTTC